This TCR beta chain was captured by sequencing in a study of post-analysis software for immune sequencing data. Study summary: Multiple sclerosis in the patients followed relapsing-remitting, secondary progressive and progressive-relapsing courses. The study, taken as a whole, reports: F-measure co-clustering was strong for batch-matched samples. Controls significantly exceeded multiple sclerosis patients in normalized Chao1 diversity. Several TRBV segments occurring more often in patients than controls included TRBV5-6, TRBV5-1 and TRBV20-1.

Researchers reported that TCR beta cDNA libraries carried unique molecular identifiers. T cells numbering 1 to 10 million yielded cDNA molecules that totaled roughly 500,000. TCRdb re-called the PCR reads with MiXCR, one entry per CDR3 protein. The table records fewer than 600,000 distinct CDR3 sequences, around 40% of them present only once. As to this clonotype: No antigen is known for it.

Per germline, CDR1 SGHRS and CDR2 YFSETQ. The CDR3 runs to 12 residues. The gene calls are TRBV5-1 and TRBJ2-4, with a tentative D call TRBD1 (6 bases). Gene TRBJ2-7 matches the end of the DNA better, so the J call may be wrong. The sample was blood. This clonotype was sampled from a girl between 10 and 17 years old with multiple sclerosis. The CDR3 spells CASTLTGNEQYF. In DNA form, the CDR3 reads TGCGCCAGCACCCTTACAGGGAACGAGCAGTACTTC.